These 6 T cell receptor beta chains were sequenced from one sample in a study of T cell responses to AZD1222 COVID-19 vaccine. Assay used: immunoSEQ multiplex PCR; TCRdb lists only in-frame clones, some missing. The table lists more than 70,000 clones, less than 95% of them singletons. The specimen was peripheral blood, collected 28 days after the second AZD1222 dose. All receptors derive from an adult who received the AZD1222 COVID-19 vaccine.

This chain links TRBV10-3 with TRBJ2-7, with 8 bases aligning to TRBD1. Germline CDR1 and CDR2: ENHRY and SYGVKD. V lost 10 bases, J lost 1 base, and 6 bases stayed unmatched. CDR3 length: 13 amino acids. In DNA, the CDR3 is TGTGCCACGGTGGGACAGGAATCCTACGAGCAGTACTTC. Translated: CATVGQESYEQYF.

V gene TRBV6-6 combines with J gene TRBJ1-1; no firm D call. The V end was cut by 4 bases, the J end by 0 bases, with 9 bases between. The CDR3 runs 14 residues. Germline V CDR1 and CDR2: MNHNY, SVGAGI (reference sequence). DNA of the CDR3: TGTGCCAGCAGTTCACTTCTAATGAACACTGAAGCTTTCTTT. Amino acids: CASSSLLMNTEAFF.

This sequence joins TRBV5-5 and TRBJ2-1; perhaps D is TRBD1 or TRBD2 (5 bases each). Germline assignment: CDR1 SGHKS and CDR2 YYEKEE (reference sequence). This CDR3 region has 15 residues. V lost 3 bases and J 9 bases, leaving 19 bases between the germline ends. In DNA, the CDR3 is TGTGCCAGCAGCTCTTCCCCAGGGACGCACAGTGAGCAGTTCTTC. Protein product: CASSSSPGTHSEQFF.

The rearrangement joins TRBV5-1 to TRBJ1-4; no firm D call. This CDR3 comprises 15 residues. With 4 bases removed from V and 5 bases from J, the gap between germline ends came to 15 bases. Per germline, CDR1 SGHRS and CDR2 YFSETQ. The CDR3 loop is CASSNRPSRNEKLFF. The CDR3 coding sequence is TGCGCCAGCAGCAACCGACCGAGCCGAAATGAAAAACTGTTTTTT.

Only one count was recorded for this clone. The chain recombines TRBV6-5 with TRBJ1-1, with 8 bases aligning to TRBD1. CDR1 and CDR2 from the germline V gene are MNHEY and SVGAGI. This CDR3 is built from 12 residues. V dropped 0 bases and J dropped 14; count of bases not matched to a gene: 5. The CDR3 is CASSYSRQGAFF. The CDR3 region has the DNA TGTGCCAGCAGTTACTCCCGGCAGGGGGCGTTCTTT.

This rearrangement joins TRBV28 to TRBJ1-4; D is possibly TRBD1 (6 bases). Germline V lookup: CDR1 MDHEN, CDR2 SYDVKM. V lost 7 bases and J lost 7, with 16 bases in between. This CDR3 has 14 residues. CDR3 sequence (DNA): TGTGCCAGCACCTCCTCGGGGGCGGGTGAAAAACTGTTTTTT. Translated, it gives CASTSSGAGEKLFF.